The clone carrying this TCR beta chain was seen many times. The antigen is unknown. Via MiXCR, TCRdb re-called the reads, giving one row per CDR3 protein. The table has hundreds of thousands of distinct CDR3 sequences, approximately 24% seen once. This specimen comes from a study of T cell repertoires in cytomegalovirus infection. Overall study: CMV infection plus the matching HLA type was flagged by public TCR beta signatures.

Broader study findings: The cumulative frequency of public TCR beta families distinguished individuals who carried CMV together with the relevant HLA. Ex vivo responses were dominated by HLA-C-restricted CMV-specific TCR beta clonotypes.

The V segment lost 4 bases and the J segment 1 base; nucleotides outside the gene matches: 4. Germline V gene sequence: CDR1 SEHNR, CDR2 FQNEAQ (reference sequence). There are 15 residues in the CDR3. Sequencing was performed on CD8+ T cells from PBMCs. The clonotype was recovered from a human donor in good health (CMV status not recorded). Some clones in this sample may be carry-over from other donors' samples. The J gene is TRBJ2-1, the V gene TRBV7-9; TRBD1 matches at 7 bases. CDR3 in DNA: TGTGCCAGCAGCTCGCCGGGACAGTCCTACAATGAGCAGTTCTTC. This sequence encodes CASSSPGQSYNEQFF.